What follows describes a single T cell receptor beta chain. The antigen remains undetermined. This specimen belongs to a study of T-cell memory formation after mild COVID-19. Study details: The two donors had largely donor-specific TCR clusters.

Study results and caveats: Clones contracting day 15 to 85 were balanced CD4/CD8; later expanders leaned CD4+.

V was pared by 5 bases and J by 4 bases, with 8 bases of the junction left unmatched. The CDR3 is 15 amino acids. The V gene's germline CDR1 is SGHTA and CDR2 FQGNSA. TCRdb used MiXCR to reprocess the 5' RACE reads, holding one entry per CDR3 protein. Of approximately 170,000 distinct CDR3 sequences in the sample, approximately 12% were seen once. Material for sequencing was PBMCs or a T cell subset sorted from them (not recorded which). The TCR sequence derives from a young man who had mild COVID-19 (a few samples of this study predate the infection). Cell type and time point are not known. This sequence joins TRBV7-2 and TRBJ2-3; 8 bases are shared with TRBD1. The CDR3 loop reads CASSPDRGQADTQYF. The CDR3 coding sequence is TGTGCCAGCAGCCCCGACAGGGGCCAGGCAGATACGCAGTATTTT.